This TCR beta chain appears in the sequencing data of a study of blood T cell repertoires in COVID-19 (dated by TCRdb to 2018 to 2020). Background for the entire study: Collaborator samples came from the United States, Italy and Spain and covered acute and convalescent phases of COVID-19. The material from the prospective study consisted of cDNA or gDNA derived from T cells, B-cell-depleted T cells, or PBMCs. The repertoires were made available in a free public database intended to serve as a resource for research on the immune response to SARS-CoV-2. Subjects who had been exposed to COVID-19, were actively infected with it, or had recovered from it provided the deeply sampled blood TCRbeta repertoires that made up the dataset. A de-identified subject ID, COVID-19 status, age in years and sex were almost always included in the sample metadata. Samples came from the ongoing ImmuneRACE study (first 160 participants) plus 1,254 subjects from 6 global collaborators. Where available, HLA class I and class II types were taken from metadata supplied by the sample provider and were not determined by assay-based typing.

General conclusions and limits of the study: The amount of clinical and demographic metadata varied by source and participant and was provided uncurated.

With regard to this clone: Its antigen is still unknown. Nothing much larger sits one base from this clone, and base qualities are not available.

TCRbeta CDR3 regions were amplified from genomic DNA by means of the immunoSEQ Assay, a bias-controlled multiplex PCR. Per the authors' processing: Nucleated cell counts per sample were estimated from amplification of reference gene primers within the assay. Sequence reads were collapsed and filtered to measure the absolute abundance of every unique TCRbeta CDR3 rearrangement. For each sample, productive Simpson clonality was calculated by taking the square root of Simpson's diversity index across productive rearrangements. TCRdb obtained this table from immuneACCESS and retained in-frame rearrangements with V and J assigned. These tables miss some clones; where compared with another copy, unresolved V genes account for less than half of the shortfall, and the remainder is unexplained. V and J calls and clone size are those listed in that table; D and trimming were worked out from the DNA. In all, the sample holds hundreds of thousands of clones, and roughly 90% of those were seen once. 2.1% of the sample is in the top ten clones.

The germline V gene (reference sequence) supplies CDR1 LNHDA and CDR2 SQIVND. V is clipped by 6 bases and J by 1 base, and the sequence between their germline boundaries is 6 bases long. The CDR3 measures 12 amino acids from cysteine to phenylalanine. Only the CDR3 region is kept as DNA, spanning 36 bases read in frame from base 1. Another Seattle source contributed samples from volunteer blood donors who had recovered from COVID-19. Collaborating institutions collected whole blood in K2EDTA tubes following their own protocols. For TCRbeta analysis, collaborators shipped samples as frozen whole blood, isolated PBMCs, or DNA extracted from either of those sample types.

Material for sequencing was peripheral blood. The chain couples TRBV19 to TRBJ1-1, with the D gene uncertain. The clonotype was recovered from a woman aged 40 to 50 who had recovered from COVID-19. The sequenced DNA: TGTGCCAGTAGGCGATGGAACACTGAAGCTTTCTTT. Translation gives CASRRWNTEAFF.